Presented here are 8 T cell receptor beta chains from one specimen sequenced in a study of blood T cell repertoires in COVID-19. TCRdb keeps only in-frame clones here, not all; method: immunoSEQ multiplex PCR. The sample consists of 59,000 or so clones, under 95% of them appearing once. Material for sequencing was peripheral blood. The receptor set was obtained from a human donor in a cohort sampled during active COVID-19.

The chain has TRBV14 and TRBJ2-1, with D maybe TRBD2 (6 bases). The V gene lost 5 bases and the J gene lost 5 bases, with 19 bases spanning the gap. Germline values: CDR1 SGHDN, CDR2 FVKESK. The CDR3 is 16 amino acids. The CDR3 is CASSFQAGTWDNEQFF. As DNA, the CDR3 is TGTGCCAGCAGCTTTCAAGCCGGGACTTGGGACAATGAGCAGTTCTTC.

The chain is built from TRBV4-3 and TRBJ1-5, with D possibly TRBD1 on 5 matching bases. The germline CDR1 and CDR2 sequences are LGHNA and YSLEER. The ends were cut back, 0 bases at V and 5 bases at J, with 11 bases in the middle. CDR3 length: 15 amino acids. CDR3 DNA sequence: TGCGCCAGCAGCCAAGACGGCAGGGAGGATCAGCCCCAGCATTTT. Translating gives CASSQDGREDQPQHF.

This chain links TRBV6-1 with TRBJ2-7; 12 bases are shared with TRBD2. This CDR3 contains 16 residues. V gave up 2 bases and J gave up 3 bases; unmatched junction bases: 5. From germline, CDR1 is MNHNS and CDR2 SASEGT. Here the CDR3 reads CASSETWTSGNYEQYF. For the CDR3, the DNA is TGTGCCAGCAGTGAAACCTGGACTAGCGGGAACTACGAGCAGTACTTC.

This chain joins TRBV2 and TRBJ2-4; tentatively, D is TRBD2 (6 bases). Trimming removed 8 bases from V and 2 bases from J, with 16 bases in between. The CDR3 runs 15 residues. CDR1 and CDR2 from the germline V gene are SNHLY and FYNNEI. DNA for the CDR3: TGTGCCAGCGCAAGGTCGGGGGAAACCAAAAACATTCAGTACTTC. Translated: CASARSGETKNIQYF.

The chain combines TRBV9 with TRBJ1-2, with D possibly being TRBD1 (6 bases). Trimming left V 4 bases short and J 2 bases short, with 12 bases between. The CDR3 has 14 amino acids. CDR1 SGDLS and CDR2 YYNGEE come from the germline V gene. CDR3 in DNA: TGTGCCAGCAGCCGCACAGGGACCAACTATGGCTACACCTTC. It yields the protein CASSRTGTNYGYTF.

The gene calls are TRBV6-5 and TRBJ2-1; 9 bases map to TRBD1. J lost 13 bases, V lost 2 bases, and 6 bases had no gene match. The CDR3 contains 13 residues. Germline assignment: CDR1 MNHEY and CDR2 SVGAGI. DNA for the CDR3: TGTGCCAGCAGTTACAATTCGGACAGGGGACAGTTCTTC. It yields the protein CASSYNSDRGQFF.

This chain uses TRBV2 with TRBJ2-7, with TRBD2 identical over 8 bases. Germline-derived CDR1 and CDR2 are SNHLY and FYNNEI. Trimming cost V 7 bases and J 6 bases; bases outside gene matches: 11. This CDR3 has 14 amino acids. CDR3 loop: CASTWGLGPGEQYF. The CDR3, as DNA: TGTGCCAGCACATGGGGACTAGGGCCCGGCGAGCAGTACTTC.

The J gene is TRBJ2-3, the V gene TRBV6-2 or TRBV6-3; possible D gene TRBD1, 6 bases. The V gene's germline CDR1 is MNHEY and CDR2 SVGEGT. The CDR3 runs to 15 residues. Trimming shortened V by 4 bases and J by 7 bases, and 18 bases separated the two germline ends. The CDR3 reads CASSSGQRQGNTQYF. CDR3 bases: TGTGCCAGCAGTTCCGGACAGCGTCAAGGGAATACGCAGTATTTT.